A selection of T cell receptor beta chains follows, all from one sample in a study of blood T cell repertoires in COVID-19. Only in-frame clones appear in the TCRdb table, and some are missing; sequencing was by immunoSEQ multiplex PCR. The sample includes hundreds of thousands of clones, approximately 86% of them seen just once. Sequencing was performed on peripheral blood. These receptor sequences come from an elderly woman with acute or convalescent COVID-19. Both conserved end residues are part of each CDR3.

j_call v_call cdr3_aa
TRBJ2-7 TRBV6-1 CASSDPGHPQYF
TRBJ1-5 TRBV19 CASSSQQGNNQPQHF
TRBJ2-1 TRBV7-7 CASSRGADRALNEQFF
TRBJ1-3 TRBV4-1 CASSQDHVAKGNTIYF
TRBJ2-1 TRBV23-1 CASSQLAGGLLQFF
TRBJ1-4 TRBV9 CASSRGQFNEKLFF
TRBJ1-1 TRBV27 CASSQNMNTEAFF
TRBJ1-1 TRBV10-3 CAISARQDFNTEAFF
TRBJ2-3 TRBV18 CASSPLGLAGGTDTQYF
TRBJ2-1 TRBV7-8 CASSLANTAVNEQFF
TRBJ1-1 TRBV11-2 CASSKPPTGLNTEAFF
TRBJ2-2 TRBV10-3 CAISDDRVRPGELFF
TRBJ1-2 TRBV29-1 CSVEPGQGYYGYTF
TRBJ1-1 TRBV3-1/TRBV3-2 CASSQEDRRTEAFF
TRBJ1-2 TRBV18 CASSPYLPGSGYGYTF
TRBJ1-1 TRBV27 CASTPLGAGMNTEAFF
TRBJ1-5 TRBV12-3/TRBV12-4 CASSQGQRQPQHF
TRBJ2-3 TRBV19 CASSLKLAGREDTQYF
TRBJ1-1 TRBV7-2 CASSLLLRVGMNTEAFF
TRBJ1-5 TRBV11-3 CASSNGPVQHF
TRBJ1-1 TRBV2 CASRPATGGTEAFF
TRBJ2-2 TRBV6-2/TRBV6-3 CASSYAGRDPGTGELFF
TRBJ1-5 TRBV5-4 CASSLALSNQPQHF
TRBJ1-1 TRBV6-6 CASSGQGHTEAFF
TRBJ2-2 TRBV27 CASSRTSGGASVTGELFF
TRBJ2-7 TRBV3-1/TRBV3-2 CASSGQYEQYF
TRBJ2-7 TRBV18 CASSPRGGEVNEQYF
TRBJ1-2 TRBV5-1 CASSLGLGEGGGYTF
TRBJ1-1 TRBV7-8 CASSLGQTYNTEAFF
TRBJ2-7 TRBV7-2 CASSLGAGRPPYEQYF
TRBJ1-2 TRBV19 CASRGQGIYGYTF
TRBJ2-7 TRBV6-1 CASSDPAGAGGYEQYF
TRBJ1-1 TRBV18 CASSAGTGPMMNTEAFF
TRBJ2-7 TRBV15 CATSRDRGGYEQYF
TRBJ2-3 TRBV28 CASRKRGTDTQYF
TRBJ1-1 TRBV11-3 CASSLGGLNTEAFF
TRBJ2-7 TRBV2 CASSNDGQGGYEQYF
TRBJ1-6 TRBV11-3 CASSPQGSNSPLHF
TRBJ1-1 TRBV9 CASSVASRNTEAFF
TRBJ2-2 TRBV19 CASRMAGTGELFF
TRBJ2-7 TRBV23-1 CASTALTDRDYEQYF
TRBJ1-2 TRBV19 CASSIMQGGGYTF
TRBJ2-1 TRBV19 CASSIDREAYNEQFF
TRBJ1-1 TRBV5-6 CASSLRPREAQTEAFF
TRBJ2-7 TRBV3-1/TRBV3-2 CASSLTGGPYEQYF
TRBJ2-6 TRBV30 CALRRGAGRSGANVLTF
TRBJ2-5 TRBV12-5 CASGLRGQETQYF
TRBJ2-1 TRBV5-1 CASQDTLNNEQFF
TRBJ2-3 TRBV7-3 CASSLGLAGADTQYF
TRBJ1-1 TRBV6-5 CASSSDRGTEAFF
TRBJ2-7 TRBV19 CASSTAGRSSYEQYF
TRBJ2-1 TRBV13 CASSLATVTSEQFF
TRBJ2-7 TRBV7-3 CASSLSGGQGYEQYF
TRBJ2-5 TRBV4-3 CASSHQRTSGGSETQYF
TRBJ1-5 TRBV2 CASLADNSNQPQHF